Following are 18 T cell receptor beta chains from one sample sequenced in a study of blood T cell repertoires in COVID-19. Clones were read by immunoSEQ multiplex PCR, and TCRdb kept only the in-frame ones, dropping some. Of tens of thousands of clones listed, 88% are singletons. Sequencing used peripheral blood. These receptors all come from a woman older than 75 with active COVID-19.

J is TRBJ2-2 and V is TRBV12-5, with TRBD2 matching over 11 bases. The CDR3 runs 15 residues. Germline-derived CDR1 and CDR2 are LGHNT and FRNRAP. V lost 6 bases and J lost 6; bases outside the gene matches: 6. DNA for the CDR3: TGTGCTAGTGGCGGACTAGCGGGCCCCTCCGGGGAGCTGTTTTTT. It is translated as CASGGLAGPSGELFF.

The CDR3 region is CASRAGQGLDIQYF. CDR3 in DNA: TGTGCCAGCAGAGCGGGACAGGGCTTGGACATTCAGTACTTC. This chain uses TRBV2 with TRBJ2-4; 9 nucleotides match TRBD1. Germline loops: CDR1 SNHLY, CDR2 FYNNEI. V was clipped by 6 bases and J by 8 bases; unmatched bases: 8. The CDR3 sequence is 14 residues long.

The gene calls are TRBV4-1 and TRBJ1-4; D is perhaps TRBD1 (5 bases). Germline V gives CDR1 MGHRA, CDR2 YSYEKL. Trimming pared 1 base from V and 11 bases from J, leaving 8 bases between. The CDR3 runs 12 residues. This CDR3 is CASSQAGGKLFF. The CDR3 nucleotides read TGCGCCAGCAGCCAAGCCGGGGGTAAACTGTTTTTT.

The chain is built from TRBV7-2 and TRBJ2-4, with D possibly matching TRBD2 (5 bases). The CDR3 consists of 17 residues. CDR1 is SGHTA, CDR2 FQGNSA, per germline. The V gene lost 1 base and the J gene lost 2 bases, with 15 bases spanning the gap. The CDR3 nucleotides are TGTGCCAGCAGCTTAGATGGCGCTACGGGGACCAAAAACATTCAGTACTTC. It translates to CASSLDGATGTKNIQYF.

V gene TRBV28 combines with J gene TRBJ2-7; tentatively, D is TRBD1 (5 bases). Deletions cut 7 bases from V and 1 base from J, with 11 bases between. Looked up from germline, CDR1 is MDHEN and CDR2 is SYDVKM. This CDR3 spans 13 amino acids. In DNA, the CDR3 is TGTGCCAGCACCAACTCAGGGTCCTACGAGCAGTACTTC. Its protein product is CASTNSGSYEQYF.

The chain recombines TRBV28 with TRBJ2-1, with 14 bases fitting TRBD2. Losses at the gene ends were 1 base for V and 1 base for J; bases not matched to a gene: 6. Germline CDR1 reads MDHEN; CDR2 reads SYDVKM. This CDR3 comprises 19 residues. CDR3 DNA sequence: TGTGCCAGCAGTTTATCGGGACTAGCGGGAGTTTTGTCCTACAATGAGCAGTTCTTC. Translation: CASSLSGLAGVLSYNEQFF.

CDR3 region: CASSVEGGHFGEQYF. In nucleotides, the CDR3 is TGTGCCAGCAGCGTAGAGGGAGGCCACTTTGGGGAGCAGTACTTC. The chain recombines TRBV9 with TRBJ2-7; possible D gene TRBD2, 6 bases. V shed 0 bases and J shed 7 bases, with 17 bases lying between them. This CDR3 spans 15 amino acids. Germline V gene lookup returns CDR1 SGDLS and CDR2 YYNGEE.

The sample holds one count of this clone. J is TRBJ2-1 and V is TRBV7-8, with 8 bases that match TRBD2. Germline-derived CDR1 and CDR2 are SGHVS and FQNEAQ. This CDR3 region has 16 residues. After removal of 5 bases from V and 0 bases from J, the junction contained 6 bases not matched to a gene. CDR3 coding DNA: TGTGCCAGCAGCCCGGTAGCGGGATACTCCTACAATGAGCAGTTCTTC. Translated, it gives CASSPVAGYSYNEQFF.

The J gene is TRBJ2-3, the V gene TRBV11-3; 7 nucleotides align to TRBD2. Germline CDR1 and CDR2: SGHNT and YENEEA. Germline trimming cut 1 base from V and 3 bases from J; bases unmatched to any gene: 13. The length of the CDR3 is 18 residues. The CDR3 loop reads CASSLGAGGSVVTDTQYF. CDR3 coding DNA: TGTGCCAGCAGCTTAGGGGCTGGCGGGAGCGTGGTGACAGATACGCAGTATTTT.

This chain links TRBV6-6 with TRBJ2-3, with 9 bases lining up with TRBD1. V shed 11 bases and J 5 bases; nucleotides not matched to a gene: 11. CDR3 length: 14 residues. Germline CDR1 and CDR2: MNHNY and SVGAGI (reference sequence). CDR3 region: CASNPRDREDTQYF. The DNA for the CDR3 is TGTGCCTCGAACCCCCGGGACAGGGAAGATACGCAGTATTTT.

This clone was recorded only once. The chain is built from TRBV5-1 and TRBJ2-1, with 7 bases lining up with TRBD1. With V trimmed by 0 bases and J by 13 bases, 7 bases remained unmatched. The CDR3 runs to 13 residues. In germline, CDR1 is SGHRS, CDR2 YFSETQ. CDR3: CASSLEIGQAQFF. In DNA, the CDR3 is TGCGCCAGCAGCTTGGAAATCGGACAGGCCCAGTTCTTC.

The gene calls are TRBV2 and TRBJ2-3; D call uncertain. Germline CDR1 is SNHLY and CDR2 is FYNNEI. V lost 3 bases and J 4 bases, leaving 14 bases between the germline ends. CDR3 length: 15 residues. The CDR3 reads CASSEQRTSADTQYF. As DNA, the CDR3 is TGTGCCAGCAGTGAGCAGCGCACCAGCGCAGATACGCAGTATTTT.

This clone was recorded a few times. The chain couples TRBV6-5 to TRBJ1-5; D remains ambiguous. V lost 10 bases, J lost 3 bases, and 16 bases lay in between. The CDR3 has 14 residues. Germline-derived CDR1 and CDR2 are MNHEY and SVGAGI. CDR3 protein: CATHSGMNNQPQHF. The CDR3 DNA reads TGTGCCACCCATTCGGGGATGAACAATCAGCCCCAGCATTTT.

The rearrangement joins TRBV3-1 (or the pseudogene TRBV3-2) to TRBJ2-5; D is unresolved. Germline CDR1 reads LGHDT; CDR2 reads YNNKEL (reference sequence). Trimming stripped 4 bases from V and 5 bases from J, with 8 bases between. The CDR3 length is 12 residues. The CDR3, as DNA: TGTGCCAGCAGCCCCGCCGGGGAGACCCAGTACTTC. This gives the protein CASSPAGETQYF.

There are a few counts of this clone. V usage is TRBV21-1 and J usage is TRBJ1-3. TRBV21-1 is flagged as a pseudogene. The CDR3 is made up of 11 amino acids. CDR3 protein: CASSKSDTIYF. In DNA, the CDR3 is TGTGCCAGCAGCAAATCGGACACCATATATTTT.

The J gene is TRBJ1-1, the V gene TRBV28; D might be TRBD1 (5 bases). The V end lost 5 bases, the J end lost 11 bases, and 15 bases lay between the germline ends. Germline CDR1 and CDR2: MDHEN and SYDVKM. The CDR3 runs to 12 residues. The CDR3 DNA follows: TGTGCCAGCAGTGCCCCGGGGGTCGGGGCTTTCTTT. Amino acid sequence: CASSAPGVGAFF.

In its sample, this clone was seen once. This same CDR3 is encoded by further DNA sequences in the sample. This chain connects TRBV6-6 to TRBJ2-1, with 9 nucleotides matching TRBD1. Germline CDR1 and CDR2: MNHNY and SVGAGI (reference sequence). J was trimmed by 7 bases and V by 2 bases; bases with no gene match: 3. This CDR3 has 14 residues. The CDR3 loop is CASSYRDRVNEQFF. CDR3 bases: TGTGCCAGCAGTTACCGGGACAGGGTGAATGAGCAGTTCTTC.

V gene TRBV5-6 combines with J gene TRBJ1-5; D remains ambiguous. Trimming shortened V by 0 bases and J by 5 bases, and 6 bases separated the two germline ends. This CDR3 contains 13 residues. Germline-derived CDR1 and CDR2 are SGHDT and YYEEEE. DNA for the CDR3: TGTGCCAGCAGCTTGGCCGGGGATCAGCCCCAGCATTTT. It specifies CASSLAGDQPQHF.